The 20 T cell receptor beta chains below were found in one sample sequenced in a study of T cell repertoires in cytomegalovirus infection. These receptors' antigens are unknown. TCRdb re-analysed the reads in MiXCR, keeping a single row per CDR3 protein. This table has 90,000 to 120,000 distinct CDR3 sequences, around 40% appearing once. The sample here was CD8+ T cells from cultured PBMCs, taken from culture after CMV antigen stimulation. The receptors come from a human donor in good health (CMV status not recorded). Some clones in this sample may be carry-over from other donors' samples.

This clonotype showed up just once. The chain is built from TRBV6-1 and TRBJ2-2; D not resolved. CDR3 length: 14 residues. Germline-derived CDR1 and CDR2 are MNHNS and SASEGT. Trimming pared 6 bases from V and 6 bases from J, leaving 14 bases between. As DNA, the CDR3 is TGTGCCAGCAGACCGGGCCCTTCCCCCGGGGAGCTGTTTTTT. It is translated as CASRPGPSPGELFF.

The chain links TRBV12-3 or TRBV12-4 to TRBJ1-2; D unclear. V lost 3 bases and J 5 bases, leaving 10 bases between the germline ends. This CDR3 has 13 residues. Written as DNA, the CDR3 is TGTGCCAGCAGTTTGTCACTCGGGTATGGCTACACCTTC. This gives the protein CASSLSLGYGYTF.

In its sample, this clonotype was seen a few times. The V and J genes are TRBV7-9 and TRBJ2-1; a possible D gene is TRBD2 (5 bases). Germline lookup yields CDR1 SEHNR and CDR2 FQNEAQ (reference sequence). Deletions cut 5 bases from V and 8 bases from J, with 16 bases between. The CDR3 has 14 residues. The DNA of the CDR3 is TGTGCCAGCAGCCCCCCCCTAGCTTACGATGAGCAGTTCTTC. Its translation: CASSPPLAYDEQFF.

The rearrangement uses TRBV28 and TRBJ1-1; D unresolved. CDR1 and CDR2 from the germline V gene are MDHEN and SYDVKM. The V end lost 10 bases, the J end lost 5 bases, and 11 bases lay between the germline ends. There are 11 residues in the CDR3. CDR3 sequence (DNA): TGTGCCACAAGCGTGGGAACTGAAGCTTTCTTT. Its translation is CATSVGTEAFF.

The gene calls are TRBV12-3 or TRBV12-4 and TRBJ2-7, with TRBD1 identical over 8 bases. The CDR3 contains 14 residues. V gave up 6 bases and J gave up 7 bases; unmatched junction bases: 11. CDR3 nucleotides: TGTGCCAGCAGCCTAGACAGGGGAGCAGGGGAGCAGTACTTC. It is translated as CASSLDRGAGEQYF.

This clonotype was seen a handful of times. The chain employs TRBV4-1 and TRBJ2-1, with D unresolved. Germline lookup yields CDR1 MGHRA and CDR2 YSYEKL. V lost 4 bases and J lost 8, with 12 bases in between. This CDR3 spans 13 amino acids. Here the CDR3 DNA reads TGCGCCAGCAGCCCCGGGCCGTGGGATGAGCAGTTCTTC. Amino acids: CASSPGPWDEQFF.

The chain recombines TRBV28 with TRBJ1-6, with no clear D. CDR1 MDHEN and CDR2 SYDVKM come from the germline V gene. V dropped 3 bases and J dropped 9 bases, with 12 bases sitting between them. This CDR3 is built from 14 residues. CDR3 coding DNA: TGTGCCAGCAGTTTGGCCGTAAGTGCTTCACCCCTCCACTTT. Translated: CASSLAVSASPLHF.

This clonotype has just a few counts. The chain recombines TRBV7-9 with TRBJ1-2; D gene ambiguous. This CDR3 contains 15 residues. CDR1 and CDR2 (germline): SEHNR, FQNEAQ (reference sequence). Trimming took 3 bases from V and 2 from J, leaving 13 bases between them. CDR3 bases: TGTGCCAGCAGCTTCCTTCCGGTGGTGAACTATGGCTACACCTTC. Translated, it gives CASSFLPVVNYGYTF.

The V call is TRBV27, the J call TRBJ1-6; 7 nucleotides match TRBD1. The ends lost 1 base at V and 8 bases at J; junction bases unmatched: 5. The CDR3 loop spans 15 amino acids. Germline assignment: CDR1 MNHEY and CDR2 SMNVEV (reference sequence). CDR3 bases: TGTGCCAGCAGTTTATTTGGGACAGTAGATTCACCCCTCCACTTT. Residues: CASSLFGTVDSPLHF.

The gene calls are TRBV6-4 and TRBJ2-1, with TRBD2 as a possible D gene (7 bases). The CDR3 has 16 residues. Germline assignment: CDR1 MRHNA and CDR2 SNTAGT. V was pared by 7 bases and J by 4 bases, with 20 bases between. This chain's CDR3 is CASTFFAGALYNEQFF. The CDR3 region has the DNA TGTGCCAGCACTTTCTTCGCGGGGGCCCTATACAATGAGCAGTTCTTC.

This clonotype was counted a few times. One junction end disagrees with the germline gene, perhaps due to a read error. This chain uses TRBV4-1 with TRBJ1-4, with D maybe TRBD1 (5 bases). This CDR3 region has 15 residues. CDR1 MGHRA and CDR2 YSYEKL come from the germline V gene. CDR3 DNA sequence: TGCGCCAGCAGCCAAGATGGGGGTGTCGTCGAAACACTGTTTTTT. It encodes CASSQDGGVVETLFF.

V gene TRBV5-6 combines with J gene TRBJ2-1, with D unresolved. CDR1 and CDR2 from the germline V gene are SGHDT and YYEEEE. With 6 bases removed from V and 4 bases from J, the gap between germline ends came to 14 bases. The CDR3 is 14 amino acids. CDR3 DNA sequence: TGTGCCAGCAACATGGGGAAAGTTTACAATGAGCAGTTCTTC. Protein product: CASNMGKVYNEQFF.

This CDR3 is CASSEDWGIYQPQHF. The CDR3 nucleotides are TGTGCCAGCAGTGAAGATTGGGGAATTTATCAGCCCCAGCATTTT. The V gene is TRBV6-1, the J gene TRBJ1-5; no definite D call. The CDR3 loop spans 15 amino acids. Germline-derived CDR1 and CDR2 are MNHNS and SASEGT. The germline V and J ends were trimmed by 1 base and 5 bases, with 12 bases remaining between them.

In this sample, this clonotype turned up a few times. The genes are TRBV10-3 and TRBJ2-5, with 8 nucleotides matching TRBD1. With 7 bases clipped from V and 4 bases from J, the junction kept 8 bases outside the gene matches. In germline, CDR1 is ENHRY, CDR2 SYGVKD. The CDR3 runs to 14 residues. The CDR3 reads CAIKGQGARETQYF. The CDR3 DNA sequence: TGTGCCATCAAGGGTCAGGGGGCTAGAGAGACCCAGTACTTC.

The chain couples TRBV7-6 to TRBJ2-7; the match to TRBD2 covers 8 bases. CDR1 SGHVS and CDR2 FNYEAQ come from the germline V gene. The J segment lost 5 bases and the V segment lost 2 bases, leaving 8 bases of the junction unmatched. The CDR3 totals 15 residues. This chain's CDR3 is CASSLLAGGFDEQYF. CDR3 nucleotide sequence: TGTGCCAGCAGCTTACTTGCGGGGGGATTCGACGAGCAGTACTTC.

The chain links TRBV14 to TRBJ2-2; no firm D call. CDR1 and CDR2 (germline): SGHDN, FVKESK. This CDR3 region has 15 residues. Trimming pared 6 bases from V and 4 bases from J, leaving 15 bases between. The CDR3 protein is CASSPFDSPTGELFF. CDR3 nucleotides: TGTGCCAGCAGTCCGTTTGACTCTCCCACCGGGGAGCTGTTTTTT. The whole variable domain, remainder taken from reference TRBV14 and TRBJ2-2, is EAGVTQFPSHSVIEKGQTVTLRCDPISGHDNLYWYRRVMGKEIKFLLHFVKESKQDESGMPNNRFLAERTGGTYSTLKVQPAELEDSGVYFCASSPFDSPTGELFFGEGSRLTVL.

With regard to this clonotype: At one end, the junction sequence differs from germline, possibly due to a read error. The chain couples TRBV7-2 to TRBJ1-6, with D unresolved. The V gene's germline CDR1 is SGHTA and CDR2 FQGNSA. The CDR3 extends over 12 amino acids. The DNA for the CDR3 is TGTGCCAGCAGCTTAGGGGGTTCAGCGCTTAGCTTT. It codes for CASSLGGSALSF. Using reference TRBV7-2 and TRBJ1-6 for the parts outside the CDR3, the full variable domain is GAGVSQSPSNKVTEKGKDVELRCDPISGHTALYWYRQSLGQGLEFLIYFQGNSAPDKSGLPSDRFSAERTGGSVSTLTIQRTQQEDSAVYLCASSLGGSALSFGNGTRLTVT.

This clonotype was seen a handful of times. The genes are TRBV7-2 and TRBJ2-5; D is possibly TRBD1 (6 bases). Germline-derived CDR1 and CDR2 are SGHTA and FQGNSA. This CDR3 contains 15 residues. V was cut by 2 bases and J by 4 bases, with 14 bases left in between. The DNA for the CDR3 is TGTGCCAGCAGCTTAAACAGGGCTGTACGAGAGACCCAGTACTTC. It codes for CASSLNRAVRETQYF.

This clonotype was found once. The gene calls are TRBV7-9 and TRBJ2-7, with D perhaps matching TRBD2 (6 bases). This CDR3 spans 13 amino acids. The ends were cut back, 0 bases at V and 6 bases at J, with 9 bases in the middle. The germline gives CDR1 SEHNR, CDR2 FQNEAQ (reference sequence). In DNA form, the CDR3 reads TGTGCCAGCAGCTTAGCGCTGGGGGGCGAGCAGTACTTC. As protein: CASSLALGGEQYF.

This chain connects TRBV3-1 to TRBJ2-5; 8 nucleotides align to TRBD2. Trimming cost V 4 bases and J 8 bases; bases outside gene matches: 9. This CDR3 is built from 14 residues. From germline, CDR1 is LGHDT and CDR2 YNNKEL (reference sequence). The CDR3 DNA reads as TGTGCCAGCAGCCCAGGACTAGCCCACCTAACCCAGTACTTC. Protein: CASSPGLAHLTQYF.